This T cell receptor (beta chain) was found in a study of neoadjuvant anti-PD-1 for oral cavity cancer. Study background: Around day 43, patients without progression received a fourth nivolumab dose before surgery.

Study observations and caveats: Higher pretreatment blood Treg/Th17 ratios correlated with higher pretreatment blood and lower post-treatment tumor TCRbeta clonality.

The time point here: after neoadjuvant nivolumab, at surgical resection. The patients had HPV-negative, locally advanced oral cavity squamous cell carcinoma. Analysis of PBMCs was direct, with no culture step. In regard to this clone: Its antigen remains unidentified. Additional DNA sequences in this sample encode the identical CDR3.

Here immunoSEQ multiplex PCR was the method, and the copy in TCRdb shows in-frame clones only, minus some. The sample yields roughly 68,000 clones, approximately 87% seen once. Specimen: PBMCs, collected after nivolumab (anti-PD-1) treatment. The receptor was derived from a person between 35 and 79 years old with oral cavity squamous cell carcinoma.

The CDR3 protein is CASSFLAGAYNEQFF. The CDR3 DNA follows: TGCGCCAGCAGCTTTCTGGCAGGGGCTTACAATGAGCAGTTCTTC. The gene calls are TRBV5-1 and TRBJ2-1; maybe TRBD1 (6 bases). CDR1 is SGHRS and CDR2 is YFSETQ in the germline V gene. The V gene lost 2 bases and the J gene lost 4 bases, with 13 bases spanning the gap. The CDR3 length is 15 residues. The full variable domain, with the rest looked up from reference TRBV5-1 and TRBJ2-1, is KAGVTQTPRYLIKTRGQQVTLSCSPISGHRSVSWYQQTPGQGLQFLFEYFSETQRNKGNFPGRFSGRQFSNSRSEMNVSTLELGDSALYLCASSFLAGAYNEQFFGPGTRLTVL.